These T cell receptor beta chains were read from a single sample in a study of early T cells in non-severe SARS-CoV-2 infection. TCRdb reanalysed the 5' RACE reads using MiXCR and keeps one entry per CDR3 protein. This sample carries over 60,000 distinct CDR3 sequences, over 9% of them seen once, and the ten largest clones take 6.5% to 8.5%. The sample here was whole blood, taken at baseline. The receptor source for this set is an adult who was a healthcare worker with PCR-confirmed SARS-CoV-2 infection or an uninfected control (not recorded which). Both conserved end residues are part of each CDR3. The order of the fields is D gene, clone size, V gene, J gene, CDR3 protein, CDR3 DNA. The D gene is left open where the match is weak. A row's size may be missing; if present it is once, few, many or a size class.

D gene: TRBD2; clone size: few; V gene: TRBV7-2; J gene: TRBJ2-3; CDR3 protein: CASSLVGGGRTDTQYF; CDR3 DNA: TGTGCCAGCAGCTTAGTGGGCGGGGGGAGGACAGATACGCAGTATTTT
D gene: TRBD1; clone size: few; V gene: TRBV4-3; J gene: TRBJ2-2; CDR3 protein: CASSQDWTGNTGELFF; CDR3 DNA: TGCGCCAGCAGCCAGGACTGGACAGGGAACACCGGGGAGCTGTTTTTT
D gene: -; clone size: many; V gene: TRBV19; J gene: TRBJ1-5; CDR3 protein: CATSRQARDQPQHF; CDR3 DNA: TGTGCCACCTCCCGACAGGCCCGCGATCAGCCCCAGCATTTT
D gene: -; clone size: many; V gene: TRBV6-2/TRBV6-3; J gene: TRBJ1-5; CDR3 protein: CASRPLGGPQHF; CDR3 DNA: TGTGCCAGCAGGCCCTTGGGAGGGCCCCAGCATTTT
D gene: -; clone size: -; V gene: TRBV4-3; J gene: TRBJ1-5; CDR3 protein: CASSQEREDQPQHF; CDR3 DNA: TGCGCCAGCAGCCAAGAGAGGGAGGATCAGCCCCAGCATTTT
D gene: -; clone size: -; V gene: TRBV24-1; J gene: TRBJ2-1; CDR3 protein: CATSGAPGEQFF; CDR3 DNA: TGTGCCACCAGTGGGGCCCCGGGTGAGCAGTTCTTC
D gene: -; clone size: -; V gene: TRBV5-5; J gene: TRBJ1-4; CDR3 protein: CASSRNRNNEKLFF; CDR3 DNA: TGTGCCAGCAGCCGAAACAGGAATAATGAAAAACTGTTTTTT
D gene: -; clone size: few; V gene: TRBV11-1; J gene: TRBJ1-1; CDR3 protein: CASGAGNMNTEAFF; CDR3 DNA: TGTGCCAGTGGGGCGGGAAACATGAACACTGAAGCTTTCTTT
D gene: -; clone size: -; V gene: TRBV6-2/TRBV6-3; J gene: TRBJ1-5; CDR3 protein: CASSSQGPQHF; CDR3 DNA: TGTGCCAGCAGTTCCCAGGGCCCCCAGCATTTT
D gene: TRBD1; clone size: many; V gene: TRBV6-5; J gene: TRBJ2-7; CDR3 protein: CASSSTGTGSYEQYF; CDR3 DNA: TGTGCCAGCAGCTCTACCGGGACAGGGTCCTACGAGCAGTACTTC
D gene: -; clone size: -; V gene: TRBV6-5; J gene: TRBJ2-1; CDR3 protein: CASSYEFGDNEQFF; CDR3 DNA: TGTGCCAGCAGTTACGAGTTCGGGGACAATGAGCAGTTCTTC
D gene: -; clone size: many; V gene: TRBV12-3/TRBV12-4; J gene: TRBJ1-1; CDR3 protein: CASSLGGVGAQDLGSFF; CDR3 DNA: TGTGCCAGCAGTTTAGGTGGCGTGGGGGCCCAAGACCTGGGATCTTTCTTT
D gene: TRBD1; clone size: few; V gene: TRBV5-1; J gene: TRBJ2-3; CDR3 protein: CASSATSGTGVDTQYF; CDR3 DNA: TGCGCCAGCAGCGCTACTTCCGGGACAGGGGTGGATACGCAGTATTTT
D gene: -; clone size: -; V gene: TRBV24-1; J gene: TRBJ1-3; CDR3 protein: CATSVGNTIYF; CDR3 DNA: TGTGCCACCAGTGTTGGAAACACCATATATTTT
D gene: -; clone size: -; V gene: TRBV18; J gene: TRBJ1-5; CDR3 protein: CASSRDGNQPQHF; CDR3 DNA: TGTGCCAGCTCCAGGGACGGCAATCAGCCCCAGCATTTT
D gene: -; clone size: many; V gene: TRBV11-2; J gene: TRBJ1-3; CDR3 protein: CASSPGYSGNTIYF; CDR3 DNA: TGTGCCAGCAGCCCGGGTTACTCTGGAAACACCATATATTTT
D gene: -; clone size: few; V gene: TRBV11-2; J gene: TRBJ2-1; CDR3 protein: CASRSPGGPYNEQFF; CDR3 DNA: TGTGCCAGCAGATCCCCCGGGGGCCCCTACAATGAGCAGTTCTTC
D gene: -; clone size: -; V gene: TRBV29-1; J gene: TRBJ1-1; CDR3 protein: CSVVLRSLDNTEAFF; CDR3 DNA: TGCAGCGTTGTACTTCGGTCTTTGGACAACACTGAAGCTTTCTTT
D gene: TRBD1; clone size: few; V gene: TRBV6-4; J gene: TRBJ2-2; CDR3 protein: CASRKDRGTGELFF; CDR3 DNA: TGTGCCAGCAGGAAGGACAGGGGGACCGGGGAGCTGTTTTTT
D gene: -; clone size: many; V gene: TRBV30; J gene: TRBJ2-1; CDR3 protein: CAWSPLRANEQFF; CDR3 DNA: TGTGCCTGGAGCCCCCTAAGGGCGAATGAGCAGTTCTTC
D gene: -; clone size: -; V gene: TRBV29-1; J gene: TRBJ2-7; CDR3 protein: CSVPPHTGRADKVYEQYF; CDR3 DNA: TGCAGCGTCCCCCCCCACACAGGGAGGGCAGATAAGGTCTACGAGCAGTACTTC
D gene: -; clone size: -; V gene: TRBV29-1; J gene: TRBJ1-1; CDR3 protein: CSVSYRDSSTEAFF; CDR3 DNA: TGCAGCGTATCCTACAGGGACTCTAGTACTGAAGCTTTCTTT
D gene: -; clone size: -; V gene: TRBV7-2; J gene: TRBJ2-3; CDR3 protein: CASSTRTGSGTDTQYF; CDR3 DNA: TGTGCCAGCAGCACACGAACAGGGTCCGGCACAGATACGCAGTATTTT
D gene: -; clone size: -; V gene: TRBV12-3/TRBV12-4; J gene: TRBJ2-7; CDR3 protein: CASRSGPYYEQYF; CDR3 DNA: TGTGCCAGCAGGAGCGGGCCCTACTACGAGCAGTACTTC
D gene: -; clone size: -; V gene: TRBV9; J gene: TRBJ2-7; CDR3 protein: CASSVDGDYTYEQYF; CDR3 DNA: TGTGCCAGCAGCGTAGACGGAGATTATACCTACGAGCAGTACTTC
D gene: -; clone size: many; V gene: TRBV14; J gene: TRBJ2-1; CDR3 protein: CASSHGQLGPYNEQFF; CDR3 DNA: TGTGCCAGCAGCCATGGACAGTTGGGCCCCTACAATGAGCAGTTCTTC
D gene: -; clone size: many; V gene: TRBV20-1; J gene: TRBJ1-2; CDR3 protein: CSARAEGGHGYTF; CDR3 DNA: TGCAGTGCTAGAGCAGAAGGGGGGCATGGCTACACCTTC
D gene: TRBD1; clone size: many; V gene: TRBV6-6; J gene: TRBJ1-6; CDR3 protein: CASSFGTGRNSPLHF; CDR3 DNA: TGTGCCAGCAGTTTTGGGACAGGTCGGAATTCACCCCTCCACTTT
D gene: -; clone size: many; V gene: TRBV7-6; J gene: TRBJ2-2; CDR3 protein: CASSLVGGRQMNTGELFF; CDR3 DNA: TGTGCCAGCAGCTTAGTAGGGGGTAGACAGATGAACACCGGGGAGCTGTTTTTT
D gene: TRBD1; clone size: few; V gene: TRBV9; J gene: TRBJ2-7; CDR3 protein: CASSATGSSYEQYF; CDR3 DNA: TGTGCCAGCAGCGCGACAGGGAGCTCCTACGAGCAGTACTTC
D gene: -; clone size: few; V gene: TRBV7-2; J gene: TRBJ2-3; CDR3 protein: CAIQSTDTQYF; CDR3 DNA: TGTGCCATCCAAAGCACAGATACGCAGTATTTT
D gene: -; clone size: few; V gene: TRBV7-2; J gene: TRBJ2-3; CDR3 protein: CASSFVLTDTQYF; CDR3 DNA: TGTGCCAGCAGTTTCGTTTTGACAGATACGCAGTATTTT
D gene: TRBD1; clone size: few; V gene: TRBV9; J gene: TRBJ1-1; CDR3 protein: CASSAQGTNTEAFF; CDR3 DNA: TGTGCCAGCAGCGCACAGGGGACCAACACTGAAGCTTTCTTT
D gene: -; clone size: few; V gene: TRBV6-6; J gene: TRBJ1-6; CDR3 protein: CASSSLAGVSSYNSPLHF; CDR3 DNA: TGTGCCAGCAGTTCCCTAGCCGGGGTCAGCTCCTATAATTCACCCCTCCACTTT
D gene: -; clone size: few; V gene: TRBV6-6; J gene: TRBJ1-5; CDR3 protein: CASSLTRDQPQHF; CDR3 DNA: TGTGCCAGCAGTTTAACAAGGGATCAGCCCCAGCATTTT
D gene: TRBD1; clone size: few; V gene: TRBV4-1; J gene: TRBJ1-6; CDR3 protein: CASSQEGTADSPLHF; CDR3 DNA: TGCGCCAGCAGCCAAGAAGGGACAGCGGACTCACCCCTCCACTTT
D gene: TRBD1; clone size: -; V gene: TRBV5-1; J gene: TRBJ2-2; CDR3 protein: CASSLSPGTGTGELFF; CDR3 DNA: TGCGCCAGCAGCTTGTCTCCCGGGACAGGGACCGGGGAGCTGTTTTTT
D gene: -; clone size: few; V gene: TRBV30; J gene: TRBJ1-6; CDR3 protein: CAWSVSTGHSPLHF; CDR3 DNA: TGTGCCTGGAGTGTATCCACAGGGCATTCACCCCTCCACTTT
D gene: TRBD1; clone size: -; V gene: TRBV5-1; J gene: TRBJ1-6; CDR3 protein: CASSLGDSANSPLHF; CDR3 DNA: TGCGCCAGCAGCTTGGGGGACAGTGCTAATTCACCCCTCCACTTT
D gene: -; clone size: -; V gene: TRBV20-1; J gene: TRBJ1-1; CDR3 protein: CSARDTRSGANTEAFF; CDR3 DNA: TGCAGTGCTAGAGATACAAGGTCGGGGGCGAACACTGAAGCTTTCTTT
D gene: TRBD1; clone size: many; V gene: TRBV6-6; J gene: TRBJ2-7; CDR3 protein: CASSQGQRPNF; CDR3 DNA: TGTGCCAGCAGCCAGGGACAGAGACCGAACTTC
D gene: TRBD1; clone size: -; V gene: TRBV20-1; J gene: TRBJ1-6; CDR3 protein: CSARSQGAGDSPLHF; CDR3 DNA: TGCAGTGCTAGATCACAGGGGGCAGGGGATTCACCCCTCCACTTT
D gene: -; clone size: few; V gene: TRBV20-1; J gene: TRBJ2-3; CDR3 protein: CSAQYRVGADTQYF; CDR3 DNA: TGCAGTGCCCAGTATAGGGTTGGGGCAGATACGCAGTATTTT